This T cell receptor beta chain was captured by sequencing in a study of neurological immune-mediated disorders. Unsorted libraries were generated from 2 million PBMCs. These cells had been stored in RNAlater at -80 C. This clonotype has just a few counts. Its antigen is undetermined. V was pared by 6 bases and J by 4 bases, with 3 bases of the junction left unmatched. The germline V gene encodes CDR1 LNHDA and CDR2 SQIVND (reference sequence). The CDR3 totals 13 residues. Synthesis of cDNA used 5'RACE (with 10-nucleotide random UMIs). The output of every sequencing run exceeded 190 million TCR-beta sequences, derived from 15-18 subjects. TCRdb re-derived calls from the 5' RACE reads in MiXCR, one entry per CDR3 protein. The sample consists of over 15,000 distinct CDR3 sequences, around a quarter of them appearing once. Study results and limitations: The most TCR clonal expansion was seen in HTLV-1-associated myelopathy, whereas the least was seen in multiple sclerosis, below the level in healthy controls.

This receptor was taken from a man aged 50-60 years with HTLV-1-associated myelopathy (HAM/TSP). The rearrangement joins TRBV19 to TRBJ2-3; TRBD1 aligns across 8 bases. The sequenced sample was PBMCs. The CDR3: CASSSQGADTQYF. DNA for the CDR3: TGTGCCAGTAGCTCACAGGGGGCAGATACGCAGTATTTT.